One and the same sample provided the 23 T cell receptor beta chains below, sequenced in a study of technical replicates of blood from a handful of donors. Sequencing used immunoSEQ multiplex PCR; TCRdb keeps in-frame clones, though not all of them. The sample has under 85,000 clones, 80% to 95% seen once. The sequencing sample was made of T cells isolated from PBMCs. These receptors came from a human donor in good health.

V is TRBV6-4 and J is TRBJ2-2; no clear D. This CDR3 has 13 residues. Germline CDR1 is MRHNA and CDR2 is SNTAGT. V was shortened by 5 bases and J by 4 bases, with 8 bases between the two germline ends. The CDR3 spells CASSPTATGELFF. In DNA form, the CDR3 reads TGTGCCAGCAGTCCGACTGCCACCGGGGAGCTGTTTTTT.

The V call is TRBV7-9, the J call TRBJ2-1; weak D call: TRBD1 (5 bases). Trimming took off 5 bases at V and 9 bases at J, with 14 bases between the two ends. Germline CDR1 and CDR2: SEHNR and FQNEAQ (reference sequence). The CDR3 consists of 13 residues. CDR3 amino acids: CASSPGIPTEQFF. The CDR3 DNA sequence: TGTGCCAGCAGCCCAGGGATACCCACTGAGCAGTTCTTC.

J is TRBJ1-1 and V is TRBV7-3; D call uncertain. Trimming took 2 bases from V and 5 from J, leaving 18 bases between them. CDR1 SGHTA and CDR2 FQGTGA come from the germline V gene. This CDR3 is built from 16 residues. The CDR3 spells CASSLGGLRSRTEAFF. The CDR3, as DNA: TGTGCCAGCAGCTTAGGTGGTCTCAGATCGAGGACTGAAGCTTTCTTT.

The J gene is TRBJ2-7, the V gene TRBV28; no firm D call. Germline CDR1 reads MDHEN; CDR2 reads SYDVKM. The CDR3 length is 11 residues. V dropped 3 bases and J dropped 5 bases, with 5 bases sitting between them. CDR3: CASSFGNEQYF. CDR3 sequence (DNA): TGTGCCAGCAGTTTTGGCAACGAGCAGTACTTC.

The chain is built from TRBV6-5 and TRBJ1-1; D is perhaps TRBD1 (6 bases). The V end lost 8 bases, the J end lost 3 bases, and 13 bases lay between the germline ends. The germline V gene encodes CDR1 MNHEY and CDR2 SVGAGI. The CDR3 length is 13 residues. CDR3 nucleotides: TGTGCCAGCGGTCGGGGGGCCCACACTGAAGCTTTCTTT. It specifies CASGRGAHTEAFF.

The rearrangement uses TRBV28 and TRBJ1-4, with a weak D call TRBD1 (6 bases). The CDR3 runs to 14 residues. V was pared by 5 bases and J by 2 bases, with 9 bases between. Germline lookup yields CDR1 MDHEN and CDR2 SYDVKM. The CDR3 bases are TGTGCCAGCAGTCCTCAGGGGACTAATGAAAAACTGTTTTTT. This codes for CASSPQGTNEKLFF. The variable domain in full, with the rest retrieved from reference TRBV28 and TRBJ1-4, is DVKVTQSSRYLVKRTGEKVFLECVQDMDHENMFWYRQDPGLGLRLIYFSYDVKMKEKGDIPEGYSVSREKKERFSLILESASTNQTSMYLCASSPQGTNEKLFFGSGTQLSVL.

The chain recombines TRBV19 with TRBJ1-2; 8 bases map to TRBD1. In germline, CDR1 is LNHDA, CDR2 SQIVND (reference sequence). V lost 5 bases, J lost 5 bases, and 7 bases stayed unmatched. The CDR3 length is 14 residues. The CDR3 DNA is TGTGCCAGTAGTCAGGACAGGGAGGGTTATGGCTACACCTTC. Translated: CASSQDREGYGYTF.

A remark on this clone: The sample has other DNA sequences that encode this CDR3 too. V usage is TRBV30 and J usage is TRBJ1-4; D gene uncertain. The germline V and J ends were trimmed by 0 bases and 5 bases, with 7 bases remaining between them. Germline V CDR1 and CDR2: GTSNPN, SVGIG (reference sequence). This CDR3 is 13 amino acids long. The CDR3 sequence is CAWSVRYNEKLFF. Written as DNA, the CDR3 is TGTGCCTGGAGTGTACGGTACAATGAAAAACTGTTTTTT. Full variable domain (missing parts from reference TRBV30 and TRBJ1-4): SQTIHQWPATLVQPVGSPLSLECTVEGTSNPNLYWYRQAAGRGLQLLFYSVGIGQISSEVPQNLSASRPQDRQFILSSKKLLLSDSGFYLCAWSVRYNEKLFFGSGTQLSVL.

The chain links TRBV18 to TRBJ2-7; 7 bases fit TRBD1. Trimming took 1 base from V and 4 from J; bases not matched to a gene: 4. From germline, CDR1 is KGHSH and CDR2 LQKENI. The CDR3 covers 14 residues. CDR3 loop: CASSPLDRSYEQYF. The CDR3 DNA sequence: TGTGCCAGCTCACCACTGGACAGGTCTTACGAGCAGTACTTC.

V gene TRBV28 combines with J gene TRBJ2-7, with 10 bases fitting TRBD2. The germline V gene encodes CDR1 MDHEN and CDR2 SYDVKM. V lost 3 bases to trimming and J lost 1 base; unmatched junction nucleotides: 6. This CDR3 region has 16 residues. CDR3 residues: CASSFRSGRDSYEQYF. DNA of the CDR3: TGTGCCAGCAGTTTCCGCAGCGGGAGGGATTCCTACGAGCAGTACTTC.

The chain uses TRBV28 and TRBJ2-7, with D maybe TRBD1 (5 bases). This CDR3 is built from 16 residues. Germline V gene lookup returns CDR1 MDHEN and CDR2 SYDVKM. Trimming removed 3 bases at V and 0 bases at J, with 15 bases between. CDR3 in amino acids: CASSFDSLTLSYEQYF. CDR3 nucleotides: TGTGCCAGCAGTTTTGACAGCCTAACTCTCTCCTACGAGCAGTACTTC.

This chain uses TRBV7-9 with TRBJ2-7; no definite D call. Germline CDR1 and CDR2: SEHNR and FQNEAQ (reference sequence). Trimming took off 1 base at V and 3 bases at J, with 4 bases between the two ends. The CDR3 covers 12 residues. The CDR3 protein is CASSLGDYEQYF. The CDR3 region has the DNA TGTGCCAGCAGCTTAGGCGACTACGAGCAGTACTTC.

The chain links TRBV4-1 to TRBJ2-5, with D possibly matching TRBD1 (5 bases). This CDR3 is 13 amino acids long. The ends were cut back, 5 bases at V and 4 bases at J, with 11 bases in the middle. CDR1 is MGHRA, CDR2 YSYEKL, per germline. CDR3 loop: CASSVGVRETQYF. For the CDR3, the DNA is TGCGCCAGCAGCGTAGGGGTGAGAGAGACCCAGTACTTC.

Only one count was recorded for this clone. The chain uses TRBV19 and TRBJ1-1; 7 bases fit TRBD1. Germline values: CDR1 LNHDA, CDR2 SQIVND (reference sequence). The CDR3 spans 14 residues. The V segment lost 5 bases and the J segment 4 bases; nucleotides outside the gene matches: 7. The CDR3 loop reads CASSLGTVGTEAFF. As DNA, the CDR3 is TGTGCCAGTAGTTTGGGGACAGTGGGCACTGAAGCTTTCTTT.

This chain uses TRBV4-3 with TRBJ2-7, with TRBD2 identical over 7 bases. J gave up 3 bases and V 1 base, and 6 bases lay outside the gene matches. Germline V gene sequence: CDR1 LGHNA, CDR2 YSLEER. The CDR3 is 15 amino acids. CDR3 sequence (DNA): TGCGCCAGCAGCCAAGGAGGGGAGGGTTTCTACGAGCAGTACTTC. Residues: CASSQGGEGFYEQYF.

The rearrangement links TRBV9 to TRBJ1-3; 7 bases align to TRBD1. The CDR3 runs to 17 residues. The V gene end was trimmed by 0 bases and the J gene end by 4 bases; junction bases not matched to a gene: 10. Germline lookup yields CDR1 SGDLS and CDR2 YYNGEE. The CDR3 nucleotides are TGTGCCAGCAGCGTAGCGGGAGCCGGGACAGACGGAAACACCATATATTTT. This encodes CASSVAGAGTDGNTIYF.

This clone was counted a single time. V usage is TRBV29-1 and J usage is TRBJ2-1, with no clear D. CDR3 length equals 13 residues. Germline loops: CDR1 SQVTM, CDR2 ANQGSEA. V gave up 0 bases and J gave up 6 bases, with 9 bases separating them. The CDR3 bases are TGCAGCGTTGAAGATCTTCGAGGCAATGAGCAGTTCTTC. Encoded protein: CSVEDLRGNEQFF.

The V call is TRBV30, the J call TRBJ1-3, with D hard to call. Germline V lookup: CDR1 GTSNPN, CDR2 SVGIG (reference sequence). Deletions cut 3 bases from V and 0 bases from J, with 9 bases between. The CDR3 consists of 14 residues. DNA for the CDR3: TGTGCCTGGAGGCGGGGTGGCTCTGGAAACACCATATATTTT. Protein sequence: CAWRRGGSGNTIYF.

This clone was seen only once. The chain employs TRBV10-3 and TRBJ2-1, with TRBD1 matching over 9 bases. This CDR3 comprises 16 residues. Trimming cost V 10 bases and J 2 bases; bases outside gene matches: 12. Germline CDR1 ENHRY, CDR2 SYGVKD. CDR3 bases: TGTGCCACATGTACCGGGACAGGGAGCCCCTACAATGAGCAGTTCTTC. Its translation is CATCTGTGSPYNEQFF.

The V gene is TRBV19, the J gene TRBJ1-4; 7 bases fit TRBD1. With V trimmed by 9 bases and J by 7 bases, 11 bases remained unmatched. Germline CDR1 and CDR2: LNHDA and SQIVND (reference sequence). The CDR3 has 14 residues. CDR3 DNA: TGTGCCAGCAGGGGGGACTTAGATGGTGAAAAACTGTTTTTT. Its translation is CASRGDLDGEKLFF.

The chain uses TRBV28 and TRBJ2-1, with D maybe TRBD2 (5 bases). Trimming took off 3 bases at V and 2 bases at J, with 11 bases between the two ends. CDR1 MDHEN and CDR2 SYDVKM come from the germline V gene. The CDR3 is made up of 15 amino acids. The CDR3 sequence is CASSLIGLAYNEQFF. CDR3 nucleotide sequence: TGTGCCAGCAGTTTGATTGGACTTGCCTACAATGAGCAGTTCTTC.

This clone was seen a few times. The CDR3: CASSLGSSGTAYEQYF. The CDR3 DNA reads as TGTGCCAGCAGTTTAGGAAGCTCCGGGACAGCCTACGAGCAGTACTTC. The gene calls are TRBV28 and TRBJ2-7, with 7 bases lining up with TRBD1. CDR3 length: 16 amino acids. The germline V gene has CDR1 MDHEN and CDR2 SYDVKM. Trimming removed 2 bases from V and 2 bases from J; junction bases left unmatched: 9.

The CDR3 DNA reads TGTGCCAGCAGTTATCGACAGGGCTCCTACGAGCAGTACTTC. The encoded protein is CASSYRQGSYEQYF. The rearrangement uses TRBV2 and TRBJ2-7; 7 positions agree with TRBD1. Trimming took 5 bases from V and 0 from J; bases not matched to a gene: 4. The V gene's germline CDR1 is SNHLY and CDR2 FYNNEI. The CDR3 has 14 residues.